This T cell receptor (beta chain) comes out of a study of memory CD4+ T cells and cytomegalovirus serostatus. Study-wide background: This sample comes from healthy Belgian adults, 8 to 10 CMV seropositive, around 26 seronegative.

Source study methods: Out-of-frame sequences were removed, leaving about 2.2 million distinct TCRbeta sequences. Sequenced by immunoSEQ multiplex PCR; TCRdb stores in-frame clones only, minus some. V, J and clone size are taken as reported in that table, and D and trimming were inferred from the DNA itself. The sample has about 92,000 clones; about 80% are singletons. The sort gate was single viable CD3+CD4+CD8-CD45RO+ cells for memory CD4+ T cells. CMV serostatus came from serum IgG against pp150, pp28, p38, p52. Findings and limits, study-wide: Of 150 to 200 reported CMV TCRbeta sequences, 65 to 85 were found in memory CD4+ repertoires.

Germline V gene lookup returns CDR1 SGDLS and CDR2 YYNGEE. This CDR3 comprises 16 residues. J was trimmed by 2 bases and V by 0 bases; bases with no gene match: 5. This clone appeared a single time. The antigen is unknown. This clonotype was sampled from an adult in good health and CMV-seropositive. The sample taken for sequencing was memory CD4+ T cells from blood. The chain employs TRBV9 and TRBJ1-2; 9 positions agree with TRBD1. This CDR3 reads CASSVGGTGFNYGYTF. CDR3 in DNA: TGTGCCAGCAGCGTAGGGGGGACAGGGTTCAACTATGGCTACACCTTC.